This is a list of T cell receptor beta chains from one sample in a study of shared clonotypes between healthy human individuals. TCRdb's copy holds only in-frame clones and misses some; the assay was immunoSEQ multiplex PCR. The sample has about 2.2 million clones; roughly 95% are singletons. The material sequenced was naive CD8+ T cells from PBMCs. The receptors were gathered from a man aged 18 to 29 in good health. Some clones in this sample may be carry-over from other donors' samples. CDR3s include the opening cysteine and the closing phenylalanine or tryptophan. The D gene is left open where the match is weak. Some rows mark clone size as missing; the rest say once, few, many or name a class of expanded clone.

CASSQPTFRDPEGNEQFF	TGCGCCAGCAGCCAACCCACTTTCCGGGACCCGGAGGGCAATGAGCAGTTCTTC	NA	TRBV4-1	TRBJ2-1	NA
CASSRGPRGTGELFF	TGTGCCAGCAGCCGGGGACCTCGGGGCACCGGGGAGCTGTTTTTT	NA	TRBV13	TRBJ2-2	NA
CASSKAGRNTEAFF	TGTGCCAGCAGCAAAGCGGGACGGAACACTGAAGCTTTCTTT	NA	TRBV21-1	TRBJ1-1	NA
CAISGGQSYEQYF	TGTGCCATCAGTGGAGGACAGAGCTACGAGCAGTACTTC	NA	TRBV10-3	TRBJ2-7	NA
CASSLEARGRGGYNEQFF	TGTGCCAGCAGCTTAGAGGCCCGGGGCAGGGGTGGGTACAATGAGCAGTTCTTC	NA	TRBV7-2	TRBJ2-1	NA
CASSPGQALGEQYF	TGTGCCAGCAGTCCGGGACAGGCCCTAGGCGAGCAGTACTTC	NA	TRBV27	TRBJ2-7	TRBD1
CASSQGRADEAFF	TGCGCCAGCAGCCAGGGCAGGGCAGATGAAGCTTTCTTT	once	TRBV4-1	TRBJ1-1	NA
CASSTTPQGSYNEQFF	TGTGCCAGCAGCACGACCCCACAGGGGTCGTACAATGAGCAGTTCTTC	NA	TRBV7-2	TRBJ2-1	TRBD1
CASSPERVTGELFF	TGTGCCAGCAGCCCAGAGCGAGTCACCGGGGAGCTGTTTTTT	NA	TRBV6-6	TRBJ2-2	NA
CASSIVPGSREQYF	TGTGCCAGTAGTATAGTCCCGGGTAGCCGGGAGCAGTACTTC	once	TRBV19	TRBJ2-7	NA
CASSVVGASGSAEQFF	TGTGCCAGCAGCGTAGTGGGGGCTAGCGGGAGTGCTGAGCAGTTCTTC	NA	TRBV9	TRBJ2-1	TRBD2
CASSPQSGEAQPHNEQFF	TGTGCCAGCAGCCCCCAGTCCGGGGAGGCCCAGCCTCACAATGAGCAGTTCTTC	NA	TRBV9	TRBJ2-1	NA
CASSPGTSKNYEQYF	TGTGCCAGTAGCCCCGGGACCTCCAAAAATTACGAGCAGTACTTC	NA	TRBV19	TRBJ2-7	NA
CASSPRGGANTGELFF	TGCGCCAGCAGCCCGCGTGGGGGAGCGAACACCGGGGAGCTGTTTTTT	NA	TRBV5-1	TRBJ2-2	NA
CASSVGPGRGNTIYF	TGTGCCAGCAGCGTAGGGCCCGGCCGGGGAAACACCATATATTTT	once	TRBV9	TRBJ1-3	NA
CASSEDGEAFF	TGTGCCAGCAGTGAAGACGGTGAAGCTTTCTTT	NA	TRBV2	TRBJ1-1	NA
CASSRTGLANNEQFF	TGTGCCAGCAGCCGTACGGGACTGGCGAACAATGAGCAGTTCTTC	NA	TRBV7-3	TRBJ2-1	NA
CASTRGRASGQRGSYNEQFF	TGTGCCAGCACCAGAGGCCGGGCTAGCGGGCAAAGGGGGTCCTACAATGAGCAGTTCTTC	NA	TRBV27	TRBJ2-1	TRBD2
CASSLPPRAEQFF	TGTGCCAGCAGCTTGCCCCCCAGGGCTGAGCAGTTCTTC	NA	TRBV7-2	TRBJ2-1	NA
CASSSTGSWFEQYF	TGTGCCAGCAGTTCGACAGGGTCGTGGTTCGAGCAGTACTTC	NA	TRBV6-5	TRBJ2-7	TRBD1
CASSLRAGWDEQYF	TGCGCCAGCAGCTTGAGAGCGGGATGGGACGAGCAGTACTTC	NA	TRBV5-1	TRBJ2-7	TRBD2
CASSYGPDNEQFF	TGTGCCAGCAGTTACGGCCCGGACAATGAGCAGTTCTTC	NA	TRBV6-5	TRBJ2-1	NA
CASSYSSYSGNTIYF	TGTGCCAGCAGTTACTCCAGCTACTCTGGAAACACCATATATTTT	NA	TRBV6-5	TRBJ1-3	NA
CASSVGDTTDTQYF	TGTGCCAGCAGCGTAGGTGATACCACAGATACGCAGTATTTT	NA	TRBV9	TRBJ2-3	NA
CASSPEQGLRTEAFF	TGTGCCAGCAGCCCTGAACAGGGGTTGAGGACTGAAGCTTTCTTT	few	TRBV4-2	TRBJ1-1	TRBD1
CASSVLARGGNTIYF	TGTGCCAGCAGCGTATTAGCCCGGGGGGGAAACACCATATATTTT	once	TRBV9	TRBJ1-3	NA
CASTHLRASTDTQYF	TGTGCCAGCACCCACTTAAGGGCTAGCACAGATACGCAGTATTTT	once	TRBV6-6	TRBJ2-3	NA
CASSTSAAYNQPQHF	TGTGCCAGTAGCACCTCAGCGGCCTACAATCAGCCCCAGCATTTT	NA	TRBV19	TRBJ1-5	NA
CASSRDGRYEQYF	TGTGCCAGCAGCCGGGACGGAAGATACGAGCAGTACTTC	once	TRBV28	TRBJ2-7	NA
CASRTGQPGANVLTF	TGTGCCAGCAGAACCGGACAGCCGGGGGCCAACGTCCTGACTTTC	NA	TRBV6-5	TRBJ2-6	NA
CASSQDRRKGKGYEQYF	TGTGCCAGCAGCCAAGATCGGCGTAAGGGAAAAGGGTACGAGCAGTACTTC	NA	TRBV14	TRBJ2-7	NA
CASSLGLGPYEQYF	TGTGCCAGCAGTTTAGGCCTAGGACCCTACGAGCAGTACTTC	NA	TRBV28	TRBJ2-7	NA
CAWRALRIRTQYF	TGTGCCTGGAGAGCACTGAGGATTCGGACCCAGTACTTC	NA	TRBV30	TRBJ2-5	NA
CSVTGTVPYEQYF	TGCAGCGTGACCGGGACAGTACCCTACGAGCAGTACTTC	NA	TRBV29-1	TRBJ2-7	TRBD1
CASSWDSNTGELFF	TGTGCCAGCAGTTGGGACTCGAACACCGGGGAGCTGTTTTTT	NA	TRBV6-5	TRBJ2-2	NA
CASSSPLFNEQFF	TGTGCCAGCAGCTCCCCTTTATTTAATGAGCAGTTCTTC	NA	TRBV7-9	TRBJ2-1	NA
CASSQDTGSNQPQHF	TGCGCCAGCAGCCAAGACACCGGAAGCAATCAGCCCCAGCATTTT	NA	TRBV4-3	TRBJ1-5	NA
CASSLMAGVTNEQFF	TGTGCCAGCAGCTTAATGGCGGGAGTCACGAATGAGCAGTTCTTC	NA	TRBV7-8	TRBJ2-1	TRBD2
CASSPTGPAYGYTF	TGTGCCAGCAGCCCGACAGGGCCGGCCTATGGCTACACCTTC	NA	TRBV7-9	TRBJ1-2	TRBD1
CASSPDNQPQHF	TGTGCCAGCAGTCCCGATAATCAGCCCCAGCATTTT	few	TRBV28	TRBJ1-5	NA
CASSLRVGIMADTQYF	TGTGCCAGCAGTTTAAGGGTAGGAATCATGGCAGATACGCAGTATTTT	NA	TRBV27	TRBJ2-3	NA
CASSVEGGTSYEQYF	TGTGCCAGCAGCGTAGAAGGCGGGACCTCCTACGAGCAGTACTTC	NA	TRBV9	TRBJ2-7	NA
CASSLGPGQGIQETQYF	TGTGCCAGCAGTCTGGGCCCGGGACAGGGGATCCAAGAGACCCAGTACTTC	NA	TRBV27	TRBJ2-5	TRBD1